Presented here are 10 T cell receptor beta chains from one specimen sequenced in a study of Ad26.COV2.S vaccination and SARS-CoV-2 variants. Treatment here: roughly 18 received Ad26.COV2.S at low or high dose, single or two shots; several received placebo; per-sample allocation not given. The study sampled participants on day 63 after the first vaccine or placebo injection. Assay: immunoSEQ multiplex PCR; the TCRdb copy retains only in-frame clones and omits some. This sample carries about 350,000 clones, approximately 86% of them seen once, and the ten largest clones take about 10%. Here the sequenced sample was peripheral blood, taken in a trial of Ad26.COV2.S vaccine versus placebo. Source of these receptors: a person aged 18-60 years who received the Ad26.COV2.S COVID-19 vaccine or a placebo.

This clone was seen a few times. The rearrangement links TRBV4-2 to TRBJ1-2, with D hard to call. The V and J ends lost 2 bases and 4 bases respectively, with 14 bases between them. Germline CDR1 is LGHNA and CDR2 is YNFKEQ. This CDR3 spans 15 amino acids. The CDR3 is CASSQQTGIAYGYTF. In nucleotides, the CDR3 is TGTGCCAGCAGCCAACAAACCGGGATCGCCTATGGCTACACCTTC.

As regards this clone: Other DNA variants within this sample encode the same CDR3. The chain carries TRBV28 and TRBJ1-1; D not resolved. CDR1 is MDHEN and CDR2 is SYDVKM in the germline V gene. CDR3 length equals 11 residues. V lost 2 bases to trimming and J lost 7 bases, with 5 bases between them. CDR3 protein: CASSLLYEAFF. The CDR3 DNA sequence: TGTGCCAGCAGTTTACTGTATGAAGCTTTCTTT.

The V and J genes are TRBV5-8 and TRBJ2-1; D not certain. CDR3 length: 10 residues. V shed 2 bases and J shed 7 bases, with 1 base lying between them. Per germline, CDR1 SGHTS and CDR2 YDEGEE. The CDR3 sequence is CASSFNEQFF. CDR3 DNA: TGTGCCAGCAGCTTTAATGAGCAGTTCTTC. The variable domain in full, completed from reference TRBV5-8 and TRBJ2-1, reads EAGVTQSPTHLIKTRGQQATLRCSPISGHTSVYWYQQALGLGLQFLLWYDEGEERNRGNFPPRFSGRQFPNYSSELNVNALELEDSALYLCASSFNEQFFGPGTRLTVL.

The sample holds a few counts of this clone. This CDR3 is CASSLPLAANTGELFF. In DNA form, the CDR3 reads TGTGCCAGCAGCCTGCCGTTAGCGGCGAACACCGGGGAGCTGTTTTTT. The gene calls are TRBV2 and TRBJ2-2; the D gene is possibly TRBD2 (6 bases). The V gene lost 6 bases and the J gene lost 0 bases, with 14 bases spanning the gap. Germline CDR1 is SNHLY and CDR2 is FYNNEI. CDR3 length: 16 amino acids.

This clone was detected only once. The gene calls are TRBV5-1 and TRBJ2-1; TRBD2 might be the D (7 bases). The CDR3 loop spans 15 amino acids. Trimming cost V 4 bases and J 4 bases, with 15 bases left between them. Germline CDR1 SGHRS, CDR2 YFSETQ. The CDR3 region has the DNA TGCGCCAGCAGCCGAGGGGGGGCGCTATACAATGAGCAGTTCTTC. Translated, it gives CASSRGGALYNEQFF.

The rearrangement uses TRBV11-2 and TRBJ1-6, with 10 bases aligning to TRBD1. With V trimmed by 3 bases and J by 9 bases, 5 bases remained unmatched. This CDR3 region has 15 residues. Germline assignment: CDR1 SGHAT and CDR2 FQNNGV. CDR3 in amino acids: CASSLGTGVSSPLHF. The CDR3 bases are TGTGCCAGCAGCTTGGGGACAGGGGTCAGTTCACCCCTCCACTTT.

The chain is built from TRBV24-1 and TRBJ2-1; D remains ambiguous. CDR3 length: 15 residues. Between the trimmed V and J ends, which lost 9 bases and 2 bases, there was a span of 16 bases. Looked up from germline, CDR1 is KGHDR and CDR2 is SFDVKD. The CDR3 nucleotides read TGTGCCACCGCTTCAAGGCGCGACCCCTACAATGAGCAGTTCTTC. It encodes CATASRRDPYNEQFF.

This chain links TRBV9 with TRBJ1-1; D remains unclear. This CDR3 has 13 amino acids. V gave up 3 bases and J gave up 7 bases, with 13 bases separating them. Germline V gives CDR1 SGDLS, CDR2 YYNGEE. The CDR3: CASSGSIGSEAFF. The DNA of the CDR3 is TGTGCCAGCAGCGGATCGATTGGTAGTGAAGCTTTCTTT.

This chain uses TRBV4-3 with TRBJ2-3; 10 bases map to TRBD2. This CDR3 contains 15 residues. Trimming at V came to 6 bases and at J to 1 base, leaving 4 bases not matched to a gene. Germline V lookup: CDR1 LGHNA, CDR2 YSLEER. The CDR3 DNA follows: TGCGCCAGCAGTTACGGGACTAGCGGCACAGATACGCAGTATTTT. It is translated as CASSYGTSGTDTQYF.

This clone was found once. The rearrangement links TRBV11-3 to TRBJ2-1; D may be TRBD1 (6 bases). The CDR3 contains 15 residues. Looked up from germline, CDR1 is SGHNT and CDR2 is YENEEA. Trimming cost V 5 bases and J 9 bases, with 20 bases left between them. The CDR3 loop is CASSPNRDINSEQFF. The DNA for the CDR3 is TGTGCCAGCAGCCCGAACCGGGACATTAACAGTGAGCAGTTCTTC.